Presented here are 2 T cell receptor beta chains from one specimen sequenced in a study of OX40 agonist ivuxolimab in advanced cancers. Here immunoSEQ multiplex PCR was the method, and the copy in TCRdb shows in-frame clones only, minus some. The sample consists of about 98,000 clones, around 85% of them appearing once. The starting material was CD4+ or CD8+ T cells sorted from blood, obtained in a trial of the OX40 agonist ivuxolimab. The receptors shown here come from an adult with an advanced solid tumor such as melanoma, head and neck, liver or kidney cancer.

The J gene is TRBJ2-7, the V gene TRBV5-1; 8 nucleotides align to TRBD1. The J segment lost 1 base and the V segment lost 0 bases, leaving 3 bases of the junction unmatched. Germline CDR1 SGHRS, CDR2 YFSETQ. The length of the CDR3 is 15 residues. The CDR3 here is CASSLGTGYSYEQYF. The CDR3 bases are TGCGCCAGCAGCTTGGGGACAGGGTATTCCTACGAGCAGTACTTC.

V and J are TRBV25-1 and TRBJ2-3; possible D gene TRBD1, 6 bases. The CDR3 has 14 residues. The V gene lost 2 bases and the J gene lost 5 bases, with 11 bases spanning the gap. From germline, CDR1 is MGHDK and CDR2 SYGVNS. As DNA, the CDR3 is TGTGCCAGCAGTGAACTTACAGGGAGAGATACGCAGTATTTT. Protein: CASSELTGRDTQYF. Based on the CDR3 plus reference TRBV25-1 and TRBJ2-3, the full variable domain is EADIYQTPRYLVIGTGKKITLECSQTMGHDKMYWYQQDPGMELHLIHYSYGVNSTEKGDLSSESTVSRIRTEHFPLTLESARPSHTSQYLCASSELTGRDTQYFGPGTRLTVL.